What follows are 32 T cell receptor beta chains derived from one specimen sequenced in a study of blood T cells in healthy people across ages (dated by TCRdb to between 2014 and 2016). Library preparation employed 5' RACE. Sequencing instrument: Illumina HiSeq 2500. A second roughly 7 to 11 cycle PCR used a sample-barcoded 5' primer and a J-beta primer mix. Using fastp at Q25 and MiXCR, TCRdb reprocessed the public reads and kept productive beta chains. One record per CDR3 amino acid sequence lists the most common genes and DNA. Counted in this sample were 1.5 million to 2 million distinct CDR3 sequences; roughly 27% of them appeared once. The leading ten clones occupy 7.7% of the sample. The sequencing input was blood. These receptors all come from a woman aged 25 to 39 in good health.

This clonotype has more than one count but fewer than ten. One end of the junction fails to match germline, which may point to a read error. The J gene is TRBJ2-7, the V gene TRBV5-1; unclear D gene. CDR3 length equals 12 residues. CDR1 and CDR2 from the germline V gene are SGHRS and YFSETQ. The CDR3 coding sequence is TGCACCAGCAGCTTCAGTGGGGACGAGCAGTACTTC. Translation: CTSSFSGDEQYF.

As regards this clonotype: An end of the junction differs from the germline gene, which may be a read error. The CDR3 protein is CSAVTEMYYGQYF. The CDR3, as DNA: TGCAGTGCCGTGACGGAGATGTACTACGGGCAGTACTTC. The chain recombines TRBV20-1 with TRBJ2-7; D gene uncertain. CDR3 length: 13 residues. From germline, CDR1 is DFQATT and CDR2 SNEGSKA (reference sequence).

The genes are TRBV20-1 and TRBJ2-1; the match to TRBD2 covers 10 bases. CDR3 length: 15 residues. CDR1 and CDR2 (germline): DFQATT, SNEGSKA (reference sequence). V lost 6 bases to trimming and J lost 3 bases; unmatched junction nucleotides: 8. CDR3 amino acids: CSAKLAGFVYNEQFF. The CDR3 nucleotides read TGCAGTGCGAAACTAGCGGGATTCGTCTACAATGAGCAGTTCTTC.

This clonotype was detected ten times or more. The rearrangement uses TRBV7-9 and TRBJ2-1; D remains ambiguous. This CDR3 has 13 residues. Looked up from germline, CDR1 is SEHNR and CDR2 is FQNEAQ (reference sequence). V was trimmed by 8 bases and J by 1 base, leaving 9 bases between them. The CDR3 bases are TGTGCCAGCGGGCCAATGTCCTACAATGAGCAGTTCTTC. Protein: CASGPMSYNEQFF.

J is TRBJ2-5 and V is TRBV6-1, with 7 bases aligning to TRBD1. Germline trimming cut 4 bases from V and 5 bases from J; bases unmatched to any gene: 10. The CDR3 runs 15 residues. Germline V gives CDR1 MNHNS, CDR2 SASEGT. The CDR3 reads CASSAGQTPGETQYF. In DNA, the CDR3 is TGTGCCAGCAGTGCGGGACAGACCCCGGGGGAGACCCAGTACTTC.

About this clonotype itself: Given a much more abundant clone one base away, this may be a read error. The V gene is TRBV28, the J gene TRBJ2-7; D is possibly TRBD1 (5 bases). Germline CDR1 is MDHEN and CDR2 is SYDVKM. There are 16 residues in the CDR3. In DNA, the CDR3 is TGTGCCAGCAGTTCAGCCAGGGATACGAGCTCCTGCGAGCAGTACTTC. This sequence encodes CASSSARDTSSCEQYF.

V gene TRBV12-3 or TRBV12-4 combines with J gene TRBJ2-5, with a tentative D call TRBD2 (6 bases). The CDR3 contains 13 residues. Trimming removed 5 bases at V and 7 bases at J, with 14 bases between. The CDR3 protein is CASSPLQGGTQYF. Written as DNA, the CDR3 is TGTGCCAGCAGTCCCCTTCAGGGAGGGACCCAGTACTTC.

This clonotype was counted a few times. J is TRBJ2-5 and V is TRBV5-1, with a weak D call TRBD2 (6 bases). The CDR3 totals 16 residues. CDR1 SGHRS and CDR2 YFSETQ come from the germline V gene. V dropped 0 bases and J dropped 0 bases, with 12 bases sitting between them. The chain's CDR3 is CASSLEVAVYQETQYF. CDR3 coding DNA: TGCGCCAGCAGCTTGGAGGTAGCGGTGTACCAAGAGACCCAGTACTTC.

V gene TRBV28 combines with J gene TRBJ2-3; D remains unclear. This CDR3 comprises 11 residues. The germline V gene has CDR1 MDHEN and CDR2 SYDVKM. V was clipped by 5 bases and J by 5 bases, with 5 bases between them. CDR3 amino acids: CASSMIDTQYF. The CDR3 coding sequence is TGTGCCAGCAGTATGATAGATACGCAGTATTTT.

This rearrangement joins TRBV14 to TRBJ1-5, with D maybe TRBD1 (5 bases). V gave up 1 base and J gave up 0 bases, with 19 bases separating them. This CDR3 is 19 amino acids long. Germline V gene data show CDR1 as SGHDN and CDR2 as FVKESK. CDR3 coding DNA: TGTGCCAGCAGCCAAGGGGACCTGCGGGGGATATATAGCAATCAGCCCCAGCATTTT. Translated, it gives CASSQGDLRGIYSNQPQHF.

The table lists this clonotype with a few counts. The CDR3 nucleotides are TGCAGCGTTGGGGGGATGAACAGTGACTATGGCTACACCTTC. Encoded protein: CSVGGMNSDYGYTF. The J gene is TRBJ1-2, the V gene TRBV29-1, with D possibly being TRBD1 (5 bases). Germline V gene sequence: CDR1 SQVTM, CDR2 ANQGSEA. This CDR3 contains 14 residues. Trimming cost V 4 bases and J 3 bases, with 15 bases left between them.

There are many counts of this clonotype. This sequence joins TRBV15 and TRBJ1-2, with D unresolved. Germline CDR1 reads LNHNV; CDR2 reads YYDKDF (reference sequence). The length of the CDR3 is 12 residues. Trimming cost V 4 bases and J 6 bases, with 9 bases left between them. CDR3 nucleotide sequence: TGTGCCACCAGCAATCTTCGGGATGGCTACACCTTC. It encodes CATSNLRDGYTF.

This clonotype was counted only a few times. The chain recombines TRBV28 with TRBJ2-7; tentatively, D is TRBD1 or TRBD2 (5 bases each). The V gene lost 2 bases and the J gene lost 3 bases, with 17 bases spanning the gap. This CDR3 comprises 16 residues. The germline V gene encodes CDR1 MDHEN and CDR2 SYDVKM. Here the CDR3 DNA reads TGTGCCAGCAGTTTAGGATTGTCGGGGACGAACTACGAGCAGTACTTC. Its protein product is CASSLGLSGTNYEQYF.

Only a few counts were recorded for this clonotype. The chain is built from TRBV5-4 and TRBJ1-1; 7 positions agree with TRBD1. This CDR3 region has 15 residues. Germline V gene sequence: CDR1 SGHNT, CDR2 YYREEE (reference sequence). V lost 5 bases to trimming and J lost 0 bases; unmatched junction nucleotides: 7. This CDR3 is CASSWTGQLNTEAFF. CDR3 DNA: TGTGCCAGCAGTTGGACGGGACAGCTGAACACTGAAGCTTTCTTT.

Points on this clonotype: A read error is possible here, since a much larger clone lies one base away. The chain carries TRBV12-3 or TRBV12-4 and TRBJ2-1; D is perhaps TRBD1 (5 bases). The germline V and J ends were trimmed by 6 bases and 3 bases, with 12 bases remaining between them. The CDR3 is 14 amino acids. The CDR3 is CASRLRQLYNEQFF. Written as DNA, the CDR3 is TGTGCCAGCAGGTTGAGACAGCTCTACAATGAGCAGTTCTTC.

This clonotype was detected many times. CDR3 in amino acids: CASSSGRRGYEQYF. CDR3 nucleotide sequence: TGTGCCAGCAGCTCGGGACGAAGGGGCTACGAGCAGTACTTC. This chain links TRBV7-3 with TRBJ2-7; D may correspond to TRBD1 or TRBD2 (5 bases each). Germline values: CDR1 SGHTA, CDR2 FQGTGA. The CDR3 covers 14 residues. The V end lost 4 bases, the J end lost 3 bases, and 13 bases lay between the germline ends.

This clonotype was detected a few times. The chain employs TRBV12-5 and TRBJ1-4, with D hard to call. The germline V and J ends were trimmed by 5 bases and 7 bases, with 8 bases remaining between them. The CDR3 extends over 12 amino acids. CDR1 LGHNT and CDR2 FRNRAP come from the germline V gene. CDR3 in amino acids: CASGAALEKLFF. The CDR3 DNA follows: TGTGCTAGTGGTGCCGCGCTTGAAAAACTGTTTTTT.

The V gene is TRBV7-2, the J gene TRBJ2-1; D call uncertain. The germline V and J ends were trimmed by 7 bases and 9 bases, with 22 bases remaining between them. Germline CDR1 SGHTA, CDR2 FQGNSA. This CDR3 is built from 15 residues. CDR3 in amino acids: CASNQRPRQTSEQFF. The CDR3 DNA is TGTGCCAGCAACCAAAGGCCTAGACAAACATCTGAGCAGTTCTTC.

This clonotype has a count of ten or more. The chain has TRBV7-3 and TRBJ2-5; possible D gene TRBD2, 6 bases. Trimming removed 4 bases at V and 2 bases at J, with 11 bases between. Germline loops: CDR1 SGHTA, CDR2 FQGTGA. The CDR3 is 14 amino acids. The CDR3 DNA follows: TGTGCCAGCAGCTACGGGACTCCTCAAGAGACCCAGTACTTC. Residues: CASSYGTPQETQYF.

This clonotype showed up just a few times. V usage is TRBV15 and J usage is TRBJ2-1; 7 positions match TRBD2. Losses at the gene ends were 1 base for V and 0 bases for J; bases not matched to a gene: 9. The CDR3 loop spans 18 amino acids. Germline CDR1 and CDR2: LNHNV and YYDKDF (reference sequence). In DNA, the CDR3 is TGTGCCACCAGCAGAGCGGTGGGAGGGAGAAGCTCCTACAATGAGCAGTTCTTC. Protein product: CATSRAVGGRSSYNEQFF. Combining the CDR3 with reference TRBV15 and TRBJ2-1 gives the whole variable domain DAMVIQNPRYQVTQFGKPVTLSCSQTLNHNVMYWYQQKSSQAPKLLFHYYDKDFNNEADTPDNFQSRRPNTSFCFLDIRSPGLGDTAMYLCATSRAVGGRSSYNEQFFGPGTRLTVL.

This clonotype was counted a few times. This sequence joins TRBV21-1 and TRBJ2-7. TRBV21-1 is listed as a pseudogene. The CDR3 has 14 residues. The CDR3 is CASSKDGVHYEQYF. CDR3 nucleotide sequence: TGTGCCAGCAGCAAAGATGGCGTCCATTACGAGCAGTACTTC.

V is TRBV12-3 or TRBV12-4 and J is TRBJ2-7, with TRBD2 matching over 8 bases. The CDR3 totals 13 residues. J was trimmed by 3 bases and V by 8 bases; bases with no gene match: 6. The CDR3 DNA is TGTGCCAGCCTTTTAGCGGGGAACTACGAGCAGTACTTC. Its translation is CASLLAGNYEQYF.

The genes are TRBV7-6 and TRBJ2-7, with 8 bases matching TRBD2. The germline V gene encodes CDR1 SGHVS and CDR2 FNYEAQ. The V and J ends lost 5 bases and 0 bases, in that order; junction bases with no gene match: 9. This CDR3 is 16 amino acids long. CDR3 in DNA: TGTGCCAGCAGCCCAAAACGCACTAGCGGCTCCTACGAGCAGTACTTC. It specifies CASSPKRTSGSYEQYF.

This clonotype was observed a handful of times. V gene TRBV20-1 combines with J gene TRBJ1-2; D possibly corresponds to TRBD1 (5 bases). From germline, CDR1 is DFQATT and CDR2 SNEGSKA (reference sequence). The CDR3 contains 14 residues. V lost 3 bases to trimming and J lost 4 bases, with 15 bases between them. The CDR3 bases are TGCAGTGCTAGGTCGGGGGGTCGTGGCTATGGCTACACCTTC. Residues: CSARSGGRGYGYTF.

With regard to this clonotype: One junction end disagrees with the germline gene, perhaps due to a read error. The gene calls are TRBV5-1 and TRBJ1-2; D remains unclear. The CDR3 has 13 residues. Germline V gene sequence: CDR1 SGHRS, CDR2 YFSETQ. This chain's CDR3 is CAGSLGAIGGYTF. The CDR3 nucleotides are TGCGCCGGCAGCTTGGGTGCGATCGGTGGCTACACCTTC.

The rearrangement links TRBV20-1 to TRBJ2-3; tentative D call: TRBD2 (5 bases). This CDR3 is 13 amino acids long. In germline, CDR1 is DFQATT, CDR2 SNEGSKA (reference sequence). The V end was cut by 6 bases, the J end by 2 bases, with 12 bases between. In DNA form, the CDR3 reads TGCAGTGCCCCGACTACCATCACAGATACGCAGTATTTT. It specifies CSAPTTITDTQYF.

The rearrangement joins TRBV7-2 to TRBJ2-5, with 13 nucleotides matching TRBD2. Germline CDR1 is SGHTA and CDR2 is FQGNSA. The V and J ends lost 5 bases and 4 bases, in that order; junction bases with no gene match: 7. This CDR3 region has 16 residues. DNA of the CDR3: TGTGCCAGCAGCCCCACTAGCGGGGGGGGAGGAGAGACCCAGTACTTC. This gives the protein CASSPTSGGGGETQYF.

This clonotype has just a few counts. This chain connects TRBV20-1 to TRBJ2-1; TRBD1 matches 9 bases. The CDR3 spans 16 residues. Germline V gene sequence: CDR1 DFQATT, CDR2 SNEGSKA (reference sequence). The junction had 10 bases not matched to a gene; V was cut back by 2 bases and J by 5 bases. The CDR3 reads CSARLTPGQGNNEQFF. For the CDR3, the DNA is TGCAGTGCTAGACTAACTCCGGGACAGGGCAACAATGAGCAGTTCTTC.

This clonotype was counted only a few times. The V gene is TRBV6-6, the J gene TRBJ2-7, with 7 bases that match TRBD2. This CDR3 has 14 residues. V lost 2 bases and J lost 1; bases outside the gene matches: 2. CDR1 and CDR2 from the germline V gene are MNHNY and SVGAGI (reference sequence). The CDR3 coding sequence is TGTGCCAGCAGTTACCTCGGGGGGTCCTACGAGCAGTACTTC. This translates into CASSYLGGSYEQYF.

The chain combines TRBV20-1 with TRBJ2-3; 13 nucleotides agree with TRBD2. The CDR3 extends over 14 amino acids. Germline trimming cut 6 bases from V and 2 bases from J; bases unmatched to any gene: 2. Germline CDR1 and CDR2: DFQATT and SNEGSKA (reference sequence). This CDR3 reads CSAGTSGITDTQYF. CDR3 nucleotides: TGCAGTGCGGGGACTAGCGGGATCACAGATACGCAGTATTTT.

This clonotype occurred once. A much larger clone differs by one base, so this may be a read error. This chain connects TRBV7-9 to TRBJ2-6; 9 nucleotides line up with TRBD1. V shed 2 bases and J 1 base; nucleotides not matched to a gene: 9. This CDR3 has 19 amino acids. The germline gives CDR1 SEHNR, CDR2 FQNEAQ (reference sequence). The CDR3 is CASSLNSGQGGSGANVLTF. CDR3 in DNA: TGTGCCAGCAGCTTAAATTCGGGACAGGGTGGATCTGGGGCCAACGTCCTGACTTTC. Full variable domain (rest looked up from reference TRBV7-9 and TRBJ2-6): DTGVSQNPRHKITKRGQNVTFRCDPISEHNRLYWYRQTLGQGPEFLTYFQNEAQLEKSRLLSDRFSAERPKGSFSTLEIQRTEQGDSAMYLCASSLNSGQGGSGANVLTFGAGSRLTVL.

This clonotype was seen only a few times. V is TRBV7-2 and J is TRBJ1-6; D not resolved. CDR3 length: 15 residues. The germline V gene encodes CDR1 SGHTA and CDR2 FQGNSA. V lost 2 bases and J 4 bases, leaving 9 bases between the germline ends. CDR3 bases: TGTGCCAGCAGCTTACAAGTGTTTTATAATTCACCCCTCCACTTT. It translates to CASSLQVFYNSPLHF.